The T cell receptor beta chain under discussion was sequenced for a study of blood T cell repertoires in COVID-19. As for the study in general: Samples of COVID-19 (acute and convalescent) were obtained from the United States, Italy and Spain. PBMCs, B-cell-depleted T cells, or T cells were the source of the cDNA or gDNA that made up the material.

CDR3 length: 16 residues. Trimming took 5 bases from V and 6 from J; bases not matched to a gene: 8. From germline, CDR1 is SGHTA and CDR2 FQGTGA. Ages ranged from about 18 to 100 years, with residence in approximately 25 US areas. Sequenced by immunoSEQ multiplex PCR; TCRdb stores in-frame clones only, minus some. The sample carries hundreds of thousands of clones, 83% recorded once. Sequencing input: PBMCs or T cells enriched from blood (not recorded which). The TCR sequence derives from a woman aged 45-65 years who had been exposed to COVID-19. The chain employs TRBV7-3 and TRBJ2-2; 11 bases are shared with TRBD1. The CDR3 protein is CASSPPPGQGAGELFF. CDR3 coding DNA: TGTGCCAGCAGCCCACCGCCGGGACAGGGGGCCGGGGAGCTGTTTTTT. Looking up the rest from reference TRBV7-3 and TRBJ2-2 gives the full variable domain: GAGVSQTPSNKVTEKGKYVELRCDPISGHTALYWYRQSLGQGPEFLIYFQGTGAADDSGLPNDRFFAVRPEGSVSTLKIQRTERGDSAVYLCASSPPPGQGAGELFFGEGSRLTVL.